This TCR beta chain comes out of a study of blood T cell repertoires in COVID-19. Overall study context: Some COVID-19 samples were acute and others convalescent; all came from the United States, Italy and Spain. In each case, the material was cDNA or gDNA derived from T cells, B-cell-depleted T cells, or PBMCs.

Trimming removed 3 bases from V and 0 bases from J; junction bases left unmatched: 9. Per germline, CDR1 LGHDT and CDR2 YNNKEL (reference sequence). The CDR3 spans 17 residues. Authors' data handling: Estimates of nucleated cell counts were drawn from the amplification of reference gene primers. Produced via immunoSEQ multiplex PCR; TCRdb's table is partial and in-frame only. That table furnishes V, J and clone size, whereas the DNA furnished D and trimming. The sample records more than 70,000 clones, 87% being singletons. The rearrangement links TRBV3-1 (or the pseudogene TRBV3-2) to TRBJ2-3; 7 bases fit TRBD2. What was sequenced was peripheral blood. The receptor was derived from a woman aged 45-59 years with active or convalescent COVID-19. The CDR3 region is CASSQPLGGGSTDTQYF. CDR3 sequence (DNA): TGTGCCAGCAGCCAGCCTCTCGGCGGGGGAAGCACAGATACGCAGTATTTT.